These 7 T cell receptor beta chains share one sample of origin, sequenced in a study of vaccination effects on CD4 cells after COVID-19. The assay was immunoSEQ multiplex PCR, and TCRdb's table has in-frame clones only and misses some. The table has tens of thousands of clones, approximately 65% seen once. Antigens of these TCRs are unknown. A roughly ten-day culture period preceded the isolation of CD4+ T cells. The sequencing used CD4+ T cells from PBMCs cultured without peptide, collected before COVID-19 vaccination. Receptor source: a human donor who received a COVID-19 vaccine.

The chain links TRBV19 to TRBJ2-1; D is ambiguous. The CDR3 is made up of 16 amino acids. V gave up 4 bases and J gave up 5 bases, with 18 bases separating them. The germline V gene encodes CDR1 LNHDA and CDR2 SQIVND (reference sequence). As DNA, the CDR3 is TGTGCCAGTAGTAAGACCGGAACACTACTGGACAATGAGCAGTTCTTC. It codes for CASSKTGTLLDNEQFF. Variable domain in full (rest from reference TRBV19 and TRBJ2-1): DGGITQSPKYLFRKEGQNVTLSCEQNLNHDAMYWYRQDPGQGLRLIYYSQIVNDFQKGDIAEGYSVSREKKESFPLTVTSAQKNPTAFYLCASSKTGTLLDNEQFFGPGTRLTVL.

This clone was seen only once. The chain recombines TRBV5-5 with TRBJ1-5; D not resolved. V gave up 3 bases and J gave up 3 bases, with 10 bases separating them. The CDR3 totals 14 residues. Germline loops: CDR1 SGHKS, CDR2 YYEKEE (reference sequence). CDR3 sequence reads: CASSWTEFNQPQHF. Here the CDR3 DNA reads TGTGCCAGCAGCTGGACGGAGTTCAATCAGCCCCAGCATTTT.

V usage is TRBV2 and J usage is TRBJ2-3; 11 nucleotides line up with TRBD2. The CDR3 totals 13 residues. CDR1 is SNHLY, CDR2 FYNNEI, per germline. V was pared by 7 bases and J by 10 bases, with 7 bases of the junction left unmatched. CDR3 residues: CASTTSGGYAQYF. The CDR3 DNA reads TGTGCCAGCACCACTAGCGGGGGTTATGCGCAGTATTTT.

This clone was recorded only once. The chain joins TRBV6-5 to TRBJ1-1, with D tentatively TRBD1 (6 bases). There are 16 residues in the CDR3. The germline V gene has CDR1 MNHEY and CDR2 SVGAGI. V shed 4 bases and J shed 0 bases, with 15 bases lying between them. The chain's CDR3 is CASSSLMDSMNTEAFF. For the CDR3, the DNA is TGTGCCAGCAGTTCCCTTATGGACAGTATGAACACTGAAGCTTTCTTT.

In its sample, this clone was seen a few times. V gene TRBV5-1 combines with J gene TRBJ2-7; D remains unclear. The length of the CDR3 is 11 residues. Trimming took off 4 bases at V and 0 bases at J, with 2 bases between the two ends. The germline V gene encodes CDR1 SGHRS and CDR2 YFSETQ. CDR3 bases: TGCGCCAGCAGCGCCTCCTACGAGCAGTACTTC. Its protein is CASSASYEQYF.

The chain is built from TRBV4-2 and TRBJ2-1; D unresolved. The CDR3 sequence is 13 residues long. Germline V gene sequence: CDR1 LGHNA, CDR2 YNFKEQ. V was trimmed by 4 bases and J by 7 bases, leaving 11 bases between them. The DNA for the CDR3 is TGTGCCAGCAGCCTTCCGAACCTTAATGAGCAGTTCTTC. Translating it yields CASSLPNLNEQFF.

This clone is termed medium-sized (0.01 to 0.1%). This CDR3 reads CASSYLKRRGHTEAFF. The CDR3 nucleotides read TGTGCCAGCAGCTACCTAAAACGGAGGGGCCACACTGAAGCTTTCTTT. This chain links TRBV6-5 with TRBJ1-1, with D tentatively TRBD1 (5 bases). This CDR3 is built from 16 residues. Germline-derived CDR1 and CDR2 are MNHEY and SVGAGI. Trimming stripped 6 bases from V and 3 bases from J, with 20 bases between.